What follows are 8 T cell receptor beta chains derived from one specimen sequenced in a study of beta chain features in type 1 diabetes. All of the isolated RNA was reverse transcribed, so expressed TCRB transcripts were sequenced. Assay: immunoSEQ multiplex PCR; the TCRdb copy retains only in-frame clones and omits some. This sample yields 300,000 or so clones, of which 7.5% to 9% are seen a single time; 0.44% belongs to the top ten. Sequencing was done on a sample of central memory CD4+ T cells from blood. Source of these receptors: a woman in her late teens or twenties in good health.

This chain uses TRBV7-8 with TRBJ2-7; D unresolved. The germline V gene encodes CDR1 SGHVS and CDR2 FQNEAQ. Deletions cut 2 bases from V and 2 bases from J, with 13 bases between. The CDR3 spans 15 residues. CDR3 protein: CASSLRRALTYEQYF. The CDR3 coding sequence is TGTGCCAGCAGCTTACGCCGGGCGCTTACCTACGAGCAGTACTTC.

V gene TRBV7-9 combines with J gene TRBJ2-3, with a weak D call TRBD2 (6 bases). This CDR3 has 13 amino acids. With 5 bases removed from V and 3 bases from J, the gap between germline ends came to 9 bases. Germline values: CDR1 SEHNR, CDR2 FQNEAQ (reference sequence). CDR3 region: CASSRGRTDTQYF. As DNA, the CDR3 is TGTGCCAGCAGCCGGGGGAGGACAGATACGCAGTATTTT.

The V and J genes are TRBV11-2 and TRBJ2-4, with 10 bases aligning to TRBD2. V dropped 5 bases and J dropped 4; count of bases not matched to a gene: 5. CDR1 SGHAT and CDR2 FQNNGV come from the germline V gene. There are 15 residues in the CDR3. The CDR3 region has the DNA TGTGCCAGCAGCAAAGCTAGCGGGGGAAAAAACATTCAGTACTTC. This translates into CASSKASGGKNIQYF. The full variable domain, completed using reference TRBV11-2 and TRBJ2-4, is EAGVAQSPRYKIIEKRQSVAFWCNPISGHATLYWYQQILGQGPKLLIQFQNNGVVDDSQLPKDRFSAERLKGVDSTLKIQPAKLEDSAVYLCASSKASGGKNIQYFGAGTRLSVL.

This clone was seen more than once but under ten times. This chain links TRBV18 with TRBJ1-5; 12 bases line up with TRBD1. Looked up from germline, CDR1 is KGHSH and CDR2 is LQKENI. Trimming at V came to 3 bases and at J to 6 bases, leaving 6 bases not matched to a gene. The CDR3 contains 16 residues. CDR3 DNA sequence: TGTGCCAGCTCACCCGGGACAGGGGGCATAGGTCAGCCCCAGCATTTT. Translating gives CASSPGTGGIGQPQHF. The complete variable domain, with remaining parts taken from reference TRBV18 and TRBJ1-5, reads NAGVMQNPRHLVRRRGQEARLRCSPMKGHSHVYWYRQLPEEGLKFMVYLQKENIIDESGMPKERFSAEFPKEGPSILRIQQVVRGDSAAYFCASSPGTGGIGQPQHFGDGTRLSIL.

The rearrangement joins TRBV9 to TRBJ2-1; tentatively, D is TRBD1 or TRBD2 (5 bases each). The germline gives CDR1 SGDLS, CDR2 YYNGEE. V gave up 3 bases and J gave up 7 bases, with 5 bases separating them. The CDR3 contains 11 residues. The CDR3 nucleotides are TGTGCCAGCAGCGGGGGGAATGAGCAGTTCTTC. Encoded protein: CASSGGNEQFF.

The rearrangement uses TRBV19 and TRBJ1-1, with D uncertain. The V end lost 6 bases, the J end lost 0 bases, and 8 bases lay between the germline ends. The CDR3 contains 13 residues. In germline, CDR1 is LNHDA, CDR2 SQIVND (reference sequence). The CDR3 DNA reads TGTGCCAGTAGCCCTTACATGAACACTGAAGCTTTCTTT. Encoded protein: CASSPYMNTEAFF.

The rearrangement links TRBV9 to TRBJ2-5; D ambiguous. The CDR3 runs 13 residues. V lost 3 bases to trimming and J lost 7 bases, with 13 bases between them. CDR1 is SGDLS and CDR2 is YYNGEE in the germline V gene. The DNA of the CDR3 is TGTGCCAGCAGCGGCCGCGTAGAAGGGACCCAGTACTTC. Translating it yields CASSGRVEGTQYF.

This chain connects TRBV27 to TRBJ2-6, with D possibly being TRBD2 (6 bases). The V end was cut by 4 bases, the J end by 3 bases, with 22 bases between. Looked up from germline, CDR1 is MNHEY and CDR2 is SMNVEV (reference sequence). The CDR3 totals 19 residues. In nucleotides, the CDR3 is TGTGCCAGCAGTTCCCCATACGGGAGTCTCGGGAGTGGGGCCAACGTCCTGACTTTC. The encoded protein is CASSSPYGSLGSGANVLTF.